The rows below give T cell receptor beta chains drawn from one sample of a study of CXCR3-negative and CXCR3-positive naive CD8 T cells. TCRdb re-called the 5' RACE reads and gives one entry per CDR3 protein, without DNA. The specimen's table records roughly 48,000 distinct CDR3 sequences. Sequencing was performed on memory CD8+ T cells from blood. These receptors originate from a human donor in good health. Some clones in this sample may be carry-over from other donors' samples. Both conserved end residues are part of each CDR3.

v_gene	j_gene	CDR3aa
TRBV29-1	TRBJ2-7	CSVFPTSNLRAHEQYF
TRBV20-1	TRBJ2-7	CSARERQGIYEQYF
TRBV6-5	TRBJ2-7	CASSYSNSGAYEQYF
TRBV7-6	TRBJ2-5	CASSFRGVQETQYF
TRBV29-1	TRBJ2-1	CSVEPSGSEVREQFF
TRBV7-9	TRBJ2-7	CASSLASGRHYEQYF
TRBV28	TRBJ2-7	CASSPSVREQYF
TRBV15	TRBJ2-3	CATSVNPRGVGTDTQYF
TRBV12-3/TRBV12-4	TRBJ2-7	CASSFTRYEQYF
TRBV14	TRBJ1-1	CASSQQGTEAFF
TRBV12-3/TRBV12-4	TRBJ2-1	CASSGPSLRGHTHNEQFF
TRBV20-1	TRBJ1-5	CSATSGANQPQHF
TRBV12-3/TRBV12-4	TRBJ2-1	CASSLGQGAIPNEQFF
TRBV10-3	TRBJ1-2	CAISDPDRTNYGYTF
TRBV21-1	TRBJ2-7	CASSKQVYEQYF
TRBV6-2/TRBV6-3	TRBJ2-1	CASSASGGSYNEQFF
TRBV12-3/TRBV12-4	TRBJ2-5	CASIKRMAGEETQYF
TRBV29-1	TRBJ2-1	CSVVGGGDEQFF